This T cell receptor beta chain was obtained from a study of CD8 T cells in ankylosing spondylitis. Molecular-barcoded quantitative 5'-RACE produced these TCR beta libraries. TCRdb re-called the 5' RACE reads through MiXCR, storing one row per CDR3 protein. This table has nearly 350,000 distinct CDR3 sequences, 14% to 15% appearing once. Notes on this clonotype: As yet, its antigen is unknown.

Study findings and constraints: In synovial fluid and blood from reactive arthritis, some motif variants were previously reported. As reported, disease-linked clones showed significant enrichment in matched ankylosing spondylitis synovial fluid. Made up of eight highly homologous variants, a TCR beta motif appeared characteristic of ankylosing spondylitis blood.

Sequenced material: blood, either unsorted or a sorted T cell fraction (not recorded which). The origin of this receptor is a male donor with ankylosing spondylitis or in good health (not recorded which).

The CDR3 spells CRGTSGGAFGPETQYF. DNA of the CDR3: TGCAGAGGGACTAGCGGGGGGGCTTTTGGACCTGAGACCCAGTACTTC. The chain has TRBV20-1 and TRBJ2-5; the match to TRBD2 covers 16 bases. The CDR3 contains 16 residues. Looked up from germline, CDR1 is DFQATT and CDR2 is SNEGSKA (reference sequence).